This T cell receptor beta chain was recovered during a study of T cell repertoires in cytomegalovirus infection. About the study: Public TCR beta signatures marked donors with CMV infection and the matching HLA. Study-level points and caveats: Using cumulative public TCR beta family frequency, the authors identified those who carried CMV together with the relevant HLA.

CDR1 and CDR2 (germline): SGHDT, YYEEEE. V lost 7 bases and J lost 7; bases outside the gene matches: 10. This CDR3 has 14 residues. On this clonotype: Its specificity is unknown.

Using its own MiXCR run on the reads, TCRdb lists one record per CDR3 protein. The repertoire includes approximately 770,000 distinct CDR3 sequences, 25% to 35% of them detected once, and approximately 14% sits in the top ten. The TCR originated in a human donor in good health (CMV status not recorded). Some clones in this sample may be carry-over from other donors' samples. The source was cultured CD8+ T cells from PBMCs, collected from culture after CMV antigen stimulation. The chain recombines TRBV5-6 with TRBJ2-1; 8 bases align to TRBD2. DNA of the CDR3: TGTGCCAGCGGCCGGGGGGGGATAGGTAATGAGCAGTTCTTC. This translates into CASGRGGIGNEQFF.